This T cell receptor beta chain was sequenced during a study of T cells in Graves' hyperthyroidism and ophthalmopathy. General study findings and limits: Most thyroid-expanded clonotypes above 0.001 were also found in blood. The model foresaw ophthalmopathy a median around 6 months prior to onset.

Any patient presenting with uncontrolled infection, other autoimmune disease, pregnancy or lactation was left out. Isolation of PBMCs was performed on around 9.7 ml fresh peripheral blood. Amplification of TCR beta CDR3 regions was performed using RNA transcripts as template. First-round RT-PCR of the TCR CDR3 relied on the HTBI primer set. TCRdb passed the multiplex PCR reads through MiXCR, listing each CDR3 protein once. The repertoire includes roughly 200,000 distinct CDR3 sequences, around 20% of them detected once, and about two fifths sits in the top ten. This clonotype was counted at least ten times. Antigen unknown. A read error may produce the germline difference seen at one junction end. The CDR3 covers 14 residues. Germline V lookup: CDR1 SGHRS, CDR2 YFSETQ.

This clonotype originated in a man in his forties or fifties with Graves' hyperthyroidism. The material sequenced was blood. The chain carries TRBV5-1 and TRBJ1-1; tentative D call: TRBD1 (6 bases). The CDR3 DNA sequence: TGTGCCAGCAGTTTTGACAGGAGGAACACTGAAGCTTTCTTT. This sequence encodes CASSFDRRNTEAFF.